This TCR beta chain was identified in a study of regulatory T cells in long-lasting Graves disease. Researchers made TCR beta libraries by using iRepertoire HTBI primers and running Arm-PCR on CDR3 regions. In the authors' workflow: In the combined samples, under 80 TRBV and 14 to 15 TRBJ segments were identified. TCRdb re-derived calls from the multiplex PCR reads in MiXCR, one entry per CDR3 protein. Clone size and V and J calls follow TCRdb, not the original study. The data show 400,000 to 500,000 distinct CDR3 sequences, over 15% seen once. The study's findings and limits: For persistent Graves' patients, TCR diversity was lower than for newly diagnosed ones. There were preferences for TRBV28, TRBJ1-2 and TRBJ2-5 in persistent disease.

CDR3 size: 12 residues. V was shortened by 4 bases and J by 4 bases, with 10 bases between the two germline ends. In germline, CDR1 is DFQATT, CDR2 SNEGSKA (reference sequence). Time point noted: newly diagnosed GD, antithyroid drugs for less than 3 months. Making the TCR library involved RNA that had been extracted from PBMCs. As for this clonotype: Its antigen remains unidentified.

The same data also went into a second study, on T cells in Graves' hyperthyroidism and ophthalmopathy. As that report states: The patients, who ranged from 18 to 65 in age, presented with newly diagnosed hyperthyroidism lasting under 2 months.

The chain links TRBV20-1 to TRBJ1-1; D remains ambiguous. This sequence originates from a woman aged 18-30 years with Graves disease. The sequencing used peripheral blood mononuclear cells (PBMCs), collected at new diagnosis, from a patient treated with antithyroid drugs. Here the CDR3 reads CSATEYSTEAFF. CDR3 nucleotides: TGCAGTGCTACCGAATATTCCACTGAAGCTTTCTTT.